Listed below are T cell receptor beta chains from one sample, sequenced in a study of T cells in Graves' hyperthyroidism and ophthalmopathy. Each CDR3 protein is one row after TCRdb ran MiXCR on the multiplex PCR reads. The table has 350,000 to 400,000 distinct CDR3 sequences, less than 20% seen once; the top ten hold 35% to 45%. The sample taken for sequencing was blood. The receptors here all came from a young man with Graves' ophthalmopathy. The CDR3 runs from the conserved cysteine through the conserved F or W. D genes are given only for firm matches. Clone sizes are given selectively: once, few, many, or a class where the clone is expanded.

J,V,D,size,DNA,CDR3
TRBJ2-1,TRBV7-9,TRBD2,-,TGTGCCAGCAGTCGGGACTCTAGCGGGGGCGGGAAGCAGTTCTTC,CASSRDSSGGGKQFF
TRBJ1-3,TRBV5-1,-,few,TGCGCCAGCAGCCCGGGGGGCCAGGAGAACACCATATATTTT,CASSPGGQENTIYF
TRBJ2-5,TRBV2,-,many,TGTGCCAGCAGAAAACAAGAGACCCAGTACTTC,CASRKQETQYF
TRBJ1-1,TRBV6-1,TRBD1,many,TGTGCCAGCAGTGCGGACAGGGGCTTAGGAGTAGCTTTCTTT,CASSADRGLGVAFF
TRBJ2-7,TRBV28,-,many,TGTGCCAGCAGGCCCGGGTCTTACAGTCCCTACGAGCAGTACTTC,CASRPGSYSPYEQYF
TRBJ2-7,TRBV6-2/TRBV6-3,-,-,TGTGCCAGCAGTTACTCTCCAGACTGGCAGTACTTC,CASSYSPDWQYF
TRBJ1-5,TRBV6-1,-,-,TGTGCCAGCGGGGATGGGAGCAATCAGCCCCAGCATTTT,CASGDGSNQPQHF
TRBJ2-1,TRBV7-6,TRBD2,many,TGTGCCAGCAGCCACTCGGGACTAGCAGAATACAATGAGCAGTTCTTC,CASSHSGLAEYNEQFF
TRBJ2-7,TRBV18,TRBD1,-,TGTGCCAGCTCACCACCGGGGGGGGGACAGGGAATAGGCGAGCAGTACTTC,CASSPPGGGQGIGEQYF
TRBJ2-4,TRBV7-2,TRBD1,many,TGTGCCAGCAGCTTAGGACAGGGCAACATTCAGTACTTC,CASSLGQGNIQYF
TRBJ2-1,TRBV30,-,few,TGTGCCTGGAGCCCCCCCAGGGAGCGTTACAATGAGCAGTTCTTC,CAWSPPRERYNEQFF
TRBJ1-4,TRBV20-1,TRBD1,many,TGCAGTGCTATACCGGACAGGGAAAATGAAAAACTGTTTTTT,CSAIPDRENEKLFF
TRBJ1-2,TRBV5-1,-,many,TGCGCCAGCAGCTTGGCAGGGGATGGTGGCTACACCTTC,CASSLAGDGGYTF
TRBJ2-7,TRBV28,TRBD2,many,TGTGCCAGCAGTTTAGGACTAGCGGGGAACTACGAGCAGTACTTC,CASSLGLAGNYEQYF
TRBJ1-1,TRBV19,-,-,TGTGCCACCTCTCGCGGGGAGATGATTGTGAACACTGAAGCTTTCTTT,CATSRGEMIVNTEAFF
TRBJ1-1,TRBV27,-,many,TGTGCCAGCAGTTTAGCCAGGGACACTGAAGCTTTCTTT,CASSLARDTEAFF
TRBJ2-1,TRBV20-1,-,few,TGCAGTGCTAGAGGTACAGGGACGGGATACAATGAGCAGTTCTTC,CSARGTGTGYNEQFF
TRBJ2-1,TRBV10-1,TRBD1,many,TGCGCCAGCGGGACCGGGACAGGGCCTTACAATGAGCAGTTCTTC,CASGTGTGPYNEQFF
TRBJ2-5,TRBV5-1,-,few,TGCGCCAGCAGCTTGGACCGGACCCTCCAAGAGACCCAGTACTTC,CASSLDRTLQETQYF
TRBJ2-7,TRBV24-1,TRBD1,-,TGTGCCACCAGTGATTCCTCCGCCGGGACAGGGAAGTGGAACGAGCAGTACTTC,CATSDSSAGTGKWNEQYF
TRBJ1-1,TRBV20-1,-,many,TGCAGTGCTAGGCGCCCGGGCTGGACTGAAGCTTTCTTT,CSARRPGWTEAFF
TRBJ1-3,TRBV7-2,-,-,TGTGCCAGCAGCTCTAGACCGGGAAACACCATATATTTT,CASSSRPGNTIYF
TRBJ2-7,TRBV6-5,-,-,TGTGCCAGCAGTTATGGATCTGTGGGTTCGCTCTCCTACGAGCAGTACTTC,CASSYGSVGSLSYEQYF
TRBJ2-7,TRBV3-1,-,-,TGTGCCAGCAGCCAAGATGCAGGGATTAGCTCCTACGAGCAGTACTTC,CASSQDAGISSYEQYF
TRBJ2-7,TRBV20-1,-,few,TGCAGTGCCCAGGGGGGGACAGCTTCCTACGAGCAGTACTTC,CSAQGGTASYEQYF
TRBJ2-7,TRBV5-8,TRBD1,many,TGTGCCAGCAGCTTGGGCCTGACAGGGTTAGGCTACGAGCAGTACTTC,CASSLGLTGLGYEQYF
TRBJ2-5,TRBV6-2/TRBV6-3,TRBD2,-,TGTGCCAGCAGCCCGACTAGCGGGGGGCCCTATCCGTGGGAGACCCAGTACTTC,CASSPTSGGPYPWETQYF
TRBJ1-6,TRBV12-3/TRBV12-4,-,-,TGTGCCAGCAGTTTTGACGGGCCAGGGCTTAGCTCCTATAATTCACCCCTCCACTTT,CASSFDGPGLSSYNSPLHF
TRBJ1-6,TRBV3-1,-,-,TGTGCCAGCAGCCCGATACAGGGCTCCTATAATTCACCCCTCCACTTT,CASSPIQGSYNSPLHF
TRBJ2-1,TRBV20-1,-,many,TGCAGTGCTAGCTCAGGGGCTATCTGGACCGATGAGCAGTTCTTC,CSASSGAIWTDEQFF
TRBJ2-7,TRBV15,TRBD1,-,TGTGCCACCAGCAGAGCCGCCGGGACAGCCTACGAGCAGTACTTC,CATSRAAGTAYEQYF
TRBJ2-6,TRBV12-3/TRBV12-4,TRBD1,-,TGTGCCAGCAGTTCCTACAGGGGACGGGTTGGGGCCAACGTCCTGACTTTC,CASSSYRGRVGANVLTF
TRBJ2-3,TRBV20-1,-,-,TGCAGTGCTAGATTTGGCGGGAGCACAGATACGCAGTATTTT,CSARFGGSTDTQYF
TRBJ1-2,TRBV27,-,many,TGTGCCAGCAGTTTATCGGGGGGGACCTATGGCTACACCTTC,CASSLSGGTYGYTF
TRBJ1-5,TRBV6-1,-,-,TGTGCCAGCAGTGACCACCCAGGTGGGGGCGATCAGCCCCAGCATTTT,CASSDHPGGGDQPQHF
TRBJ1-1,TRBV12-3/TRBV12-4,-,many,TGTGCCAGCAGATCCAGGGGTCCTGAAGCTTTCTTT,CASRSRGPEAFF
TRBJ2-3,TRBV20-1,TRBD2,once,TGCAGTGCTCTGGGACTAGCGGGGGGGCCAGATACGCAGTATTTT,CSALGLAGGPDTQYF
TRBJ2-3,TRBV29-1,TRBD1,-,TGCAGCGTTGAAGATAGGACAGGGCCAGATACGCAGTATTTT,CSVEDRTGPDTQYF
TRBJ2-7,TRBV7-6,TRBD2,once,TGTGCCAGCAGCCCCGGGGGGTATAACGAGCAGTACTTC,CASSPGGYNEQYF
TRBJ2-3,TRBV20-1,TRBD1,few,TGCAGTGCTAGAGAAAGACAGGGGTTTAAAGATACGCAGTATTTT,CSARERQGFKDTQYF